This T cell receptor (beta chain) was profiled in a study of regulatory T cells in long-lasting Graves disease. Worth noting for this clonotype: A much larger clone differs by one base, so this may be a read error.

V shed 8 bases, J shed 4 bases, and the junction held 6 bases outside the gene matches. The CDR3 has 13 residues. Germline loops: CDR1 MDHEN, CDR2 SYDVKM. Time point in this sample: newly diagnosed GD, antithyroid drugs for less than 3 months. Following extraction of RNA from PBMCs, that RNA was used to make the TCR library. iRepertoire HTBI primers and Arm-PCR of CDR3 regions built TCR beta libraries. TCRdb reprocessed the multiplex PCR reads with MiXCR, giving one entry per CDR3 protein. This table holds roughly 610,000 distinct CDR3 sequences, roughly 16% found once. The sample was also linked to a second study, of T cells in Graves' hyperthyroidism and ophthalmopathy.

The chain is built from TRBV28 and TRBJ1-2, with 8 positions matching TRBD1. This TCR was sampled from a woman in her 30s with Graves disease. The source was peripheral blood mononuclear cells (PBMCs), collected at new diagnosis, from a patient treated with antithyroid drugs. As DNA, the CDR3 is TGTGCCAGCGCAGGGGGCGTAGGCTATGGCTACACCTTC. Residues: CASAGGVGYGYTF.